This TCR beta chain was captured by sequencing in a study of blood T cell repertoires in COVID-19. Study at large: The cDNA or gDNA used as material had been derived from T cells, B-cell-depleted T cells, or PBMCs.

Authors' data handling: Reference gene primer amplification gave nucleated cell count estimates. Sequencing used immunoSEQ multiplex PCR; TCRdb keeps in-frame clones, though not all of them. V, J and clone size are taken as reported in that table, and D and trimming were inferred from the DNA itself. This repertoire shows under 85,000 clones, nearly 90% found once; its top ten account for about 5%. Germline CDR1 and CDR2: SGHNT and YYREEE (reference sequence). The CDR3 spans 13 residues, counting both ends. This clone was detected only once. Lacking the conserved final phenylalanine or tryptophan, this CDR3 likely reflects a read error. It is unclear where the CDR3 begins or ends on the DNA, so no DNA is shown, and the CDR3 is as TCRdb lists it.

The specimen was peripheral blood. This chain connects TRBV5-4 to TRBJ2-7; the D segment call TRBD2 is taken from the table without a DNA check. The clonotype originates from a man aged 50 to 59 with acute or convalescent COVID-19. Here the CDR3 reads CASSLVGSGRAIY.